This T cell receptor (beta chain) is drawn from a study of blood T cells in healthy people across ages. In germline, CDR1 is SEHNR, CDR2 FQNEAQ (reference sequence). The CDR3 covers 14 residues. V shed 5 bases and J 7 bases; nucleotides not matched to a gene: 3. Next came a second PCR, run for about 7 to 12 cycles, which used a sample-barcoded 5' primer along with a J-beta primer mix. MiXCR was run by TCRdb on the 5' RACE reads, yielding one entry per CDR3 protein. The data hold hundreds of thousands of distinct CDR3 sequences, with about 52% observed a single time. The chain joins TRBV7-9 to TRBJ1-6; 9 nucleotides align to TRBD1. The source of this sequence is a woman in her sixties or seventies in good health. Sequencing input: blood. CDR3 sequence: CASSAGQGNSPLHF. CDR3 nucleotides: TGTGCCAGCAGCGCGGGACAGGGCAATTCACCCCTCCACTTT.